The rows below give T cell receptor beta chains drawn from one sample of a study of early T cells in non-severe SARS-CoV-2 infection. TCRdb called the 5' RACE reads again in MiXCR, with one record for every CDR3 protein. The table has about 55,000 distinct CDR3 sequences, 7% to 10% seen once. What was sequenced was whole blood. The source of these receptors is an adult who was a healthcare worker with PCR-confirmed SARS-CoV-2 infection or an uninfected control (not recorded which). The CDR3 runs from the conserved cysteine through the conserved F or W. The D gene is left open where the match is weak. Clone sizes are given selectively: once, few, many, or a class where the clone is expanded.

CDR3aa: CSARDRTGRQPQHF
CDR3nt: TGCAGTGCTAGAGATCGGACAGGACGGCAGCCCCAGCATTTT
v_gene: TRBV20-1
abundance: few
d_gene: TRBD1
j_gene: TRBJ1-5

CDR3aa: CASSPPGLAGWEQYF
CDR3nt: TGTGCCAGCTCACCTCCGGGACTGGCAGGCTGGGAGCAGTACTTC
v_gene: TRBV18
abundance: .
d_gene: .
j_gene: TRBJ2-7

CDR3aa: CASSLMSGGYNEQFF
CDR3nt: TGTGCCAGCAGCCTGATGTCAGGGGGCTACAATGAGCAGTTCTTC
v_gene: TRBV7-2
abundance: many
d_gene: TRBD1
j_gene: TRBJ2-1

CDR3aa: CASSQERSVDYEQYF
CDR3nt: TGTGCCAGCAGCCAAGAACGTTCTGTTGACTACGAGCAGTACTTC
v_gene: TRBV4-2
abundance: few
d_gene: .
j_gene: TRBJ2-7

CDR3aa: CASSLGYVRSGIYGYTF
CDR3nt: TGCGCCAGCAGCTTGGGTTATGTGCGGTCAGGGATCTATGGCTACACCTTC
v_gene: TRBV5-1
abundance: few
d_gene: .
j_gene: TRBJ1-2

CDR3aa: CASSRDRDTGELFF
CDR3nt: TGCGCCAGCAGCCGGGACCGCGACACCGGGGAGCTGTTTTTT
v_gene: TRBV5-1
abundance: few
d_gene: .
j_gene: TRBJ2-2

CDR3aa: CASTVGFRTDTQYF
CDR3nt: TGTGCCAGTACCGTGGGGTTTCGGACAGATACGCAGTATTTT
v_gene: TRBV19
abundance: .
d_gene: .
j_gene: TRBJ2-3

CDR3aa: CASSSGLPTEAFF
CDR3nt: TGTGCCAGCAGCTCAGGGTTGCCCACTGAAGCTTTCTTT
v_gene: TRBV3-1
abundance: .
d_gene: .
j_gene: TRBJ1-1

CDR3aa: CASSLGVGSYNSPLHF
CDR3nt: TGCGCCAGCAGCTTAGGGGTGGGCTCCTATAATTCACCCCTCCACTTT
v_gene: TRBV5-1
abundance: .
d_gene: .
j_gene: TRBJ1-6

CDR3aa: CASSLDGATDTQYF
CDR3nt: TGTGCCAGCAGCTTAGACGGGGCCACAGATACGCAGTATTTT
v_gene: TRBV11-2
abundance: few
d_gene: .
j_gene: TRBJ2-3

CDR3aa: CASRGLAGGSSYNEQFF
CDR3nt: TGCGCCTCCCGGGGACTAGCGGGAGGTAGTTCCTACAATGAGCAGTTCTTC
v_gene: TRBV4-1
abundance: few
d_gene: TRBD2
j_gene: TRBJ2-1

CDR3aa: CASSRGTSGNNEQFF
CDR3nt: TGTGCCAGCAGCCGCGGGACTAGCGGTAATAATGAGCAGTTCTTC
v_gene: TRBV3-1
abundance: .
d_gene: TRBD2
j_gene: TRBJ2-1

CDR3aa: CASSLFPGGTYNEQFF
CDR3nt: TGTGCCAGCAGCTTATTTCCGGGGGGAACCTACAATGAGCAGTTCTTC
v_gene: TRBV7-6
abundance: few
d_gene: TRBD2
j_gene: TRBJ2-1

CDR3aa: CASSQLLPGLAGGGRNEQFF
CDR3nt: TGTGCCAGCAGCCAACTCCTCCCGGGACTAGCGGGAGGGGGGCGGAATGAGCAGTTCTTC
v_gene: TRBV3-1
abundance: .
d_gene: TRBD2
j_gene: TRBJ2-1

CDR3aa: CASGFRPGQGRPIANEQFF
CDR3nt: TGTGCTAGTGGTTTTCGACCGGGACAGGGGCGGCCAATTGCCAATGAGCAGTTCTTC
v_gene: TRBV12-5
abundance: few
d_gene: TRBD1
j_gene: TRBJ2-1

CDR3aa: CASRGLASYEQYF
CDR3nt: TGTGCCAGTCGGGGGCTCGCCTCCTACGAGCAGTACTTC
v_gene: TRBV11-2
abundance: few
d_gene: .
j_gene: TRBJ2-7

CDR3aa: CASSTGGTGETQYF
CDR3nt: TGTGCCAGCAGTACAGGGGGCACGGGGGAGACCCAGTACTTC
v_gene: TRBV25-1
abundance: .
d_gene: TRBD1
j_gene: TRBJ2-5

CDR3aa: CSARKGTGADTQYF
CDR3nt: TGCAGTGCTAGAAAAGGGACAGGGGCAGATACGCAGTATTTT
v_gene: TRBV20-1
abundance: few
d_gene: TRBD1
j_gene: TRBJ2-3

CDR3aa: CASSPGGLTYEQYF
CDR3nt: TGTGCCAGCAGTCCCGGGGGCCTTACCTACGAGCAGTACTTC
v_gene: TRBV12-3/TRBV12-4
abundance: .
d_gene: .
j_gene: TRBJ2-7

CDR3aa: CSAQTHFNGELFF
CDR3nt: TGCAGTGCCCAAACCCACTTTAACGGGGAGCTGTTTTTT
v_gene: TRBV20-1
abundance: .
d_gene: .
j_gene: TRBJ2-2

CDR3aa: CSGYRRANTGELFF
CDR3nt: TGCAGCGGGTATAGGAGGGCGAACACCGGGGAGCTGTTTTTT
v_gene: TRBV29-1
abundance: .
d_gene: .
j_gene: TRBJ2-2

CDR3aa: CASSPPGRRAFF
CDR3nt: TGTGCCAGCAGCCCACCGGGGAGGAGAGCTTTCTTT
v_gene: TRBV6-2/TRBV6-3
abundance: .
d_gene: .
j_gene: TRBJ1-1

CDR3aa: CSAIPPTGSLKTQYF
CDR3nt: TGCAGTGCTATCCCTCCGACAGGGTCCTTGAAGACCCAGTACTTC
v_gene: TRBV20-1
abundance: .
d_gene: TRBD1
j_gene: TRBJ2-5